This passage covers 5 T cell receptor beta chains from one sample sequenced in a study of CD8 T cells in ankylosing spondylitis. Findings and caveats of the study: What seemed typical of ankylosing spondylitis blood was a TCR beta motif built from roughly eight highly homologous variants.

For these receptors, no antigen is known. TCRdb re-analysed the 5' RACE reads in MiXCR, keeping a single row per CDR3 protein. Among roughly 700,000 distinct CDR3 sequences, around 17% were seen once, and the ten largest hold 15% to 20%. The specimen sequenced was blood, either unsorted or a sorted T cell fraction (not recorded which). The origin of the receptors is a male donor with ankylosing spondylitis.

This clonotype appeared many times. The junction and the germline gene differ at one end; a read error may be behind it. The chain joins TRBV10-2 to TRBJ2-7; TRBD1 agrees at 8 bases. The CDR3 spans 13 residues. Germline lookup yields CDR1 WSHSY and CDR2 SAAADI. The CDR3 sequence is CASSGTGGYEQYF. The CDR3 nucleotides read TGTGCCAGCTCCGGCACAGGGGGATACGAGCAGTACTTC.

This chain uses TRBV28 with TRBJ2-1; 11 bases are a match to TRBD2. V dropped 2 bases and J dropped 14; count of bases not matched to a gene: 8. The germline gives CDR1 MDHEN, CDR2 SYDVKM. The CDR3 spans 14 residues. CDR3 DNA: TGTGCCAGCAGTTTAGCTTCTAGCGGGAGGTTTGAGTTCTTC. Encoded protein: CASSLASSGRFEFF.

This clonotype was seen only a few times. V and J are TRBV10-3 and TRBJ2-1; D unresolved. This CDR3 spans 14 amino acids. Germline assignment: CDR1 ENHRY and CDR2 SYGVKD. Trimming stripped 8 bases from V and 8 bases from J, with 19 bases between. The CDR3 here is CAIGSGPPRDEQFF. The DNA for the CDR3 is TGTGCCATCGGATCCGGGCCCCCCCGCGATGAGCAGTTCTTC.

There are a few counts of this clonotype. The rearrangement uses TRBV19 and TRBJ1-5; D unresolved. V shed 2 bases and J shed 3 bases, with 2 bases lying between them. Germline V gives CDR1 LNHDA, CDR2 SQIVND (reference sequence). This CDR3 contains 12 residues. The CDR3 spells CASSILNQPQHF. DNA of the CDR3: TGTGCCAGTAGTATACTCAATCAGCCCCAGCATTTT.

The table lists this clonotype with a few counts. This sequence joins TRBV13 and TRBJ2-7, with a possible D match to TRBD2 (5 bases). Germline V gene sequence: CDR1 PRHDT, CDR2 FYEKMQ (reference sequence). The CDR3 runs 12 residues. V was cut by 6 bases and J by 2 bases, with 8 bases left in between. CDR3 nucleotide sequence: TGTGCCAGCAGTCGGAGGCCCTACGAGCAGTACTTC. It specifies CASSRRPYEQYF. Based on the CDR3 plus reference TRBV13 and TRBJ2-7, the full variable domain is AAGVIQSPRHLIKEKRETATLKCYPIPRHDTVYWYQQGPGQDPQFLISFYEKMQSDKGSIPDRFSAQQFSDYHSELNMSSLELGDSALYFCASSRRPYEQYFGPGTRLTVT.